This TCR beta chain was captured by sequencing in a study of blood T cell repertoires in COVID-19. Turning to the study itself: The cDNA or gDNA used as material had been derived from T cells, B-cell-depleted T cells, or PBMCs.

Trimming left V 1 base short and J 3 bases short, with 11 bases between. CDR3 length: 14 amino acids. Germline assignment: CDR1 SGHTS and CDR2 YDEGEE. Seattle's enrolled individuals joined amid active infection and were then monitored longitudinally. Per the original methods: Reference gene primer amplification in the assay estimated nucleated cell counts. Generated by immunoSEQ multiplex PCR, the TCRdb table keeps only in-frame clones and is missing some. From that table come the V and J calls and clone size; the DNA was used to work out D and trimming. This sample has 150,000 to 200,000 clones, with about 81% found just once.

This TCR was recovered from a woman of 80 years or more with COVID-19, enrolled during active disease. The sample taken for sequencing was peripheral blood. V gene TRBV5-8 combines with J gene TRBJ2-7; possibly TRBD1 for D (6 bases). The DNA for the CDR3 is TGTGCCAGCAGCTTGTCAGGCAGGGGCTACGAGCAGTACTTC. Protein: CASSLSGRGYEQYF. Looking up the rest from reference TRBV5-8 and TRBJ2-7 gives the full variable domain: EAGVTQSPTHLIKTRGQQATLRCSPISGHTSVYWYQQALGLGLQFLLWYDEGEERNRGNFPPRFSGRQFPNYSSELNVNALELEDSALYLCASSLSGRGYEQYFGPGTRLTVT.